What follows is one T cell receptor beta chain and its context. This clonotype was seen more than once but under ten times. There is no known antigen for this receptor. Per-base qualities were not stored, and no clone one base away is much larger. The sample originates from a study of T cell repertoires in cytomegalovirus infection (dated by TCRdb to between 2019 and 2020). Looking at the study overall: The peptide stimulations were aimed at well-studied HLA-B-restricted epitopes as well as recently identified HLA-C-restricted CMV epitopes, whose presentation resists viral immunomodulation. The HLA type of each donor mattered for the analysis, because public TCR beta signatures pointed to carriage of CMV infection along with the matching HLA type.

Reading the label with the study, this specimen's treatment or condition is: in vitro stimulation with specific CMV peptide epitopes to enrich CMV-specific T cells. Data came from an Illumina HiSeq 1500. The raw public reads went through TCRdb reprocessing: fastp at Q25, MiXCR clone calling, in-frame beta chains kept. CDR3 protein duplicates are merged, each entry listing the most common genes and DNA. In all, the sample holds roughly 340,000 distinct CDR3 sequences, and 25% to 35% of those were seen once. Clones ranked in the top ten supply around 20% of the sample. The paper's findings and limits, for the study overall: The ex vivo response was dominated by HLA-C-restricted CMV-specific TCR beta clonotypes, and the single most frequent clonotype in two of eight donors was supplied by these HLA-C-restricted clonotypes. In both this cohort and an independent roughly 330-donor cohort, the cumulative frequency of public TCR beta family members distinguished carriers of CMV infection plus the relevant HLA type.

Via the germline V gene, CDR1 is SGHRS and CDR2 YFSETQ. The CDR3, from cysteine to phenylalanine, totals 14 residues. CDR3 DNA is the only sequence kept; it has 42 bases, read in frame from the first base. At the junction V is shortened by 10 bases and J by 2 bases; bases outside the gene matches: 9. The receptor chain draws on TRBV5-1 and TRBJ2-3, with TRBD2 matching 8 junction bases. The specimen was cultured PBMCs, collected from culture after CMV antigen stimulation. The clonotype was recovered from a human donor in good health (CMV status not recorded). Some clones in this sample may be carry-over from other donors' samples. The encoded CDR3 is CAVSGGGPTDTQYF. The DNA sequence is TGCGCCGTGTCGGGCGGGGGGCCCACAGATACGCAGTATTTT. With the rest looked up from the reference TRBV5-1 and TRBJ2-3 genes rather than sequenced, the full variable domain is KAGVTQTPRYLIKTRGQQVTLSCSPISGHRSVSWYQQTPGQGLQFLFEYFSETQRNKGNFPGRFSGRQFSNSRSEMNVSTLELGDSALYLCAVSGGGPTDTQYFGPGTRLTVL.